The 16 T cell receptor beta chains below all came from one sample that was sequenced in a study of neurological immune-mediated disorders. In TCRdb, the 5' RACE reads were re-called with MiXCR into one record per CDR3 protein. Counted here are tens of thousands of distinct CDR3 sequences, 10% occurring once; the ten biggest clones make up under 2%. The specimen was PBMCs. These receptors all come from a man aged 40-50 years in good health.

The sample holds many counts of this clonotype. V usage is TRBV15 and J usage is TRBJ2-5; D perhaps matches TRBD2 (7 bases). V was cut by 1 base and J by 4 bases, with 22 bases left in between. The V gene's germline CDR1 is LNHNV and CDR2 YYDKDF (reference sequence). The CDR3 is 18 residues long. The DNA for the CDR3 is TGTGCCACCAGCAGAGCGCGAGTAGGCGGGGGCATTGGAGAGACCCAGTACTTC. This encodes CATSRARVGGGIGETQYF.

Ten or more counts support this clonotype. The V call is TRBV3-1, the J call TRBJ2-1; TRBD2 might be the D (6 bases). The V and J ends lost 5 bases and 4 bases respectively, with 15 bases between them. CDR1 is LGHDT and CDR2 is YNNKEL in the germline V gene (reference sequence). The CDR3 is made up of 15 amino acids. The CDR3 is CASSGGGGGYNEQFF. The CDR3 region has the DNA TGTGCCAGCAGCGGTGGGGGAGGTGGGTACAATGAGCAGTTCTTC.

At least ten counts were recorded for this clonotype. The chain links TRBV5-1 to TRBJ1-5; the match to TRBD1 covers 7 bases. With 0 bases clipped from V and 4 bases from J, the junction kept 4 bases outside the gene matches. The germline CDR1 and CDR2 sequences are SGHRS and YFSETQ. The CDR3 consists of 15 residues. Written as DNA, the CDR3 is TGCGCCAGCAGCTTGGATGGGACAGAGAATCAGCCCCAGCATTTT. Protein product: CASSLDGTENQPQHF.

This clonotype was detected only a few times. The chain uses TRBV5-1 and TRBJ1-1; the match to TRBD1 covers 9 bases. This CDR3 spans 17 amino acids. V shed 4 bases and J 4 bases; nucleotides not matched to a gene: 14. Germline CDR1 and CDR2: SGHRS and YFSETQ. CDR3 sequence reads: CASSPPGTGIGRTEAFF. CDR3 in DNA: TGCGCCAGCAGCCCGCCCGGGACAGGGATCGGGCGCACTGAAGCTTTCTTT.

This clonotype was seen at least ten times. The chain is built from TRBV7-2 and TRBJ1-2, with D perhaps TRBD1 (5 bases). Looked up from germline, CDR1 is SGHTA and CDR2 is FQGNSA. V lost 5 bases and J lost 1, with 11 bases in between. The CDR3 has 14 amino acids. CDR3 sequence reads: CASSPGGYNYGYTF. CDR3 DNA: TGTGCCAGCAGCCCCGGGGGGTATAACTATGGCTACACCTTC.

This clonotype was counted ten times or more. The chain is built from TRBV20-1 and TRBJ2-7, with a weak D call TRBD2 (5 bases). Germline CDR1 is DFQATT and CDR2 is SNEGSKA (reference sequence). There are 16 residues in the CDR3. V shed 3 bases and J shed 0 bases, with 18 bases lying between them. CDR3 loop: CSARVGPSTVSYEQYF. CDR3 coding DNA: TGCAGTGCTAGGGTCGGCCCTAGCACTGTCTCCTACGAGCAGTACTTC.

This clonotype has a count of ten or more. The genes are TRBV14 and TRBJ1-2, with 7 bases aligning to TRBD1. CDR1 is SGHDN, CDR2 FVKESK, per germline. This CDR3 has 15 amino acids. After removal of 2 bases from V and 4 bases from J, the junction contained 7 bases not matched to a gene. In nucleotides, the CDR3 is TGTGCCAGCAGCCAATCCGAACAGGGGTCCTATGGCTACACCTTC. Protein product: CASSQSEQGSYGYTF.

In this sample, this clonotype turned up many times. The V call is TRBV9, the J call TRBJ1-6; D is unresolved. V lost 4 bases to trimming and J lost 5 bases, with 10 bases between them. CDR3 length equals 14 residues. CDR1 is SGDLS, CDR2 YYNGEE, per germline. CDR3 bases: TGTGCCAGCAGCCCTTGGGGAGATAATTCACCCCTCCACTTT. Residues: CASSPWGDNSPLHF.

The sample holds many counts of this clonotype. J is TRBJ2-1 and V is TRBV5-1, with D possibly matching TRBD1 (6 bases). Deletions cut 1 base from V and 4 bases from J, with 12 bases between. Germline assignment: CDR1 SGHRS and CDR2 YFSETQ. CDR3 length: 15 residues. This chain's CDR3 is CASSLSTGSYNEQFF. The CDR3 DNA reads as TGCGCCAGCAGCTTGTCGACAGGCTCATACAATGAGCAGTTCTTC.

This clonotype was counted at least ten times. The CDR3 DNA sequence: TGTGCCAGCAGTTTACAGGGGGTCGAGCAGTTCTTC. This translates into CASSLQGVEQFF. This sequence joins TRBV7-2 and TRBJ2-1; 8 nucleotides align to TRBD1. Germline V gene data show CDR1 as SGHTA and CDR2 as FQGNSA. CDR3 length equals 12 residues. V lost 6 bases and J lost 10; bases outside the gene matches: 5.

This clonotype was seen ten or more times. This chain links TRBV7-2 with TRBJ2-3; D uncertain. V was shortened by 4 bases and J by 7 bases, with 6 bases between the two germline ends. Per the germline V gene, CDR1 is SGHTA and CDR2 is FQGNSA. CDR3 length equals 11 residues. The CDR3 bases are TGTGCCAGCAGCTGGGCGAATACGCAGTATTTT. Translated, it gives CASSWANTQYF.

Many counts were recorded for this clonotype. The genes are TRBV12-3 or TRBV12-4 and TRBJ2-2, with 12 bases lining up with TRBD2. Unmatched junction bases numbered 4, after V lost 6 bases and J lost 5 bases. The length of the CDR3 is 15 residues. The CDR3 nucleotides read TGTGCCAGCAGCTTTACTAGCGGGGGGACCGGGGAGCTGTTTTTT. It is translated as CASSFTSGGTGELFF.

This clonotype occurred many times. The rearrangement links TRBV6-5 to TRBJ2-5; D unresolved. Trimming stripped 0 bases from V and 9 bases from J, with 11 bases between. The germline CDR1 and CDR2 sequences are MNHEY and SVGAGI. The CDR3 loop spans 13 amino acids. CDR3 residues: CASSYSDPPAQYF. The DNA of the CDR3 is TGTGCCAGCAGTTACTCGGACCCCCCGGCCCAGTACTTC.

This clonotype was counted many times. The chain links TRBV10-3 to TRBJ2-1; 9 nucleotides align to TRBD1. Germline V gives CDR1 ENHRY, CDR2 SYGVKD. V lost 10 bases and J lost 5; bases outside the gene matches: 12. The CDR3 runs to 15 residues. CDR3 nucleotides: TGTGCCACGTGGCCCGGAGGGACAGGGAACAATGAGCAGTTCTTC. It specifies CATWPGGTGNNEQFF.

This clonotype was detected many times. The chain uses TRBV5-1 and TRBJ1-2; perhaps TRBD1 as D (5 bases). Trimming took off 4 bases at V and 4 bases at J, with 17 bases between the two ends. The CDR3 extends over 15 amino acids. CDR1 is SGHRS and CDR2 is YFSETQ in the germline V gene. CDR3 DNA: TGCGCCAGCAGCCTCCATCGGGACGGATCCTATGGCTACACCTTC. Translating it yields CASSLHRDGSYGYTF.

At least ten counts were recorded for this clonotype. The J gene is TRBJ2-2, the V gene TRBV10-3; tentatively, D is TRBD1 (7 bases). The V gene lost 6 bases and the J gene lost 6 bases, with 17 bases spanning the gap. Germline V gives CDR1 ENHRY, CDR2 SYGVKD. The CDR3 covers 15 residues. CDR3 in amino acids: CAIRGDREAAGELFF. The CDR3 DNA sequence: TGTGCCATCAGGGGCGACAGGGAGGCGGCCGGGGAGCTGTTTTTT.